The next 29 T cell receptor beta chains were all read from a single sample in a study of cytomegalovirus exposure and HLA in healthy donors. 60 Vbeta and 13 Jbeta primers were used in PCR. Sequencing was performed with immunoSEQ multiplex PCR; in TCRdb, only in-frame clones are kept and a portion is missing. Among approximately 190,000 clones, 70% to 85% were seen once, and the ten largest hold 0.098%. What was sequenced was PBMCs. These receptors all stem from a boy between 2 and 15 years old in good health and CMV-seronegative.

The chain links TRBV4-2 to TRBJ2-7, with a possible D match to TRBD1 (6 bases). The CDR3 totals 16 residues. The ends were cut back, 4 bases at V and 1 base at J, with 17 bases in the middle. Germline loops: CDR1 LGHNA, CDR2 YNFKEQ. CDR3 bases: TGTGCCAGCAGCCCAACGACCCAGGGGAGATCCTACGAGCAGTACTTC. It codes for CASSPTTQGRSYEQYF.

The chain's CDR3 is CASVRDRDSYSNQPQHF. CDR3 coding DNA: TGTGCTAGTGTCCGGGACAGAGACAGCTATAGCAATCAGCCCCAGCATTTT. The genes are TRBV12-5 and TRBJ1-5, with TRBD1 matching over 7 bases. CDR1 is LGHNT, CDR2 FRNRAP, per germline. J was trimmed by 0 bases and V by 7 bases; bases with no gene match: 12. The CDR3 runs 17 residues.

This chain connects TRBV18 to TRBJ2-1; possibly TRBD2 for D (7 bases). Deletions cut 3 bases from V and 8 bases from J, with 14 bases between. In germline, CDR1 is KGHSH, CDR2 LQKENI. This CDR3 is built from 14 residues. The CDR3 loop is CASSPPPGGDEQFF. For the CDR3, the DNA is TGTGCCAGCTCACCTCCCCCGGGGGGCGATGAGCAGTTCTTC.

This clone has only one observation. This chain joins TRBV11-3 and TRBJ2-1, with 12 bases aligning to TRBD1. The CDR3 has 15 residues. The V gene end was trimmed by 6 bases and the J gene end by 7 bases; junction bases not matched to a gene: 7. Germline V lookup: CDR1 SGHNT, CDR2 YENEEA. This chain's CDR3 is CASSHRDRGHNEQFF. The CDR3 region has the DNA TGTGCCAGCAGTCACCGGGACAGGGGGCATAATGAGCAGTTCTTC.

The CDR3: CASNLGTAGYTQYF. In DNA form, the CDR3 reads TGTGCCAGCAACCTGGGTACAGCAGGTTATACGCAGTATTTT. The rearrangement links TRBV7-2 to TRBJ2-3; D unclear. Trimming removed 7 bases from V and 7 bases from J, with 18 bases in between. The germline V gene encodes CDR1 SGHTA and CDR2 FQGNSA. The CDR3 length is 14 residues.

The chain recombines TRBV4-3 with TRBJ2-3, with 11 bases matching TRBD2. Trimming took 4 bases from V and 1 from J; bases not matched to a gene: 1. The CDR3 extends over 15 amino acids. CDR1 is LGHNA and CDR2 is YSLEER in the germline V gene. The CDR3 nucleotides read TGCGCCAGCAGCCGACTAGCGGGACGCACAGATACGCAGTATTTT. The encoded protein is CASSRLAGRTDTQYF.

The chain is built from TRBV14 and TRBJ2-1; D uncertain. Per germline, CDR1 SGHDN and CDR2 FVKESK. V lost 1 base to trimming and J lost 10 bases, with 11 bases between them. The CDR3 spans 13 residues. The CDR3 loop reads CASSQVRAGEQFF. The CDR3 bases are TGTGCCAGCAGCCAAGTTCGTGCTGGCGAGCAGTTCTTC.

The chain has TRBV5-1 and TRBJ2-1, with D possibly being TRBD1 (5 bases). This CDR3 is 15 amino acids long. V dropped 2 bases and J dropped 4 bases, with 13 bases sitting between them. Germline loops: CDR1 SGHRS, CDR2 YFSETQ. The CDR3 is CASSFGQGFYNEQFF. CDR3 nucleotides: TGCGCCAGCAGCTTCGGGCAGGGTTTTTACAATGAGCAGTTCTTC.

V gene TRBV19 combines with J gene TRBJ2-5, with 7 bases identical to TRBD1. Germline CDR1 is LNHDA and CDR2 is SQIVND (reference sequence). V dropped 6 bases and J dropped 1; count of bases not matched to a gene: 8. CDR3 length: 15 residues. Here the CDR3 reads CASRPQGSAQETQYF. The CDR3 DNA sequence: TGTGCCAGTAGGCCACAGGGGTCCGCCCAAGAGACCCAGTACTTC.

The gene calls are TRBV6-1 and TRBJ1-3; D is possibly TRBD1 (6 bases). The V gene lost 6 bases and the J gene lost 4 bases, with 16 bases spanning the gap. CDR1 and CDR2 (germline): MNHNS, SASEGT. The CDR3 is 15 amino acids. CDR3 loop: CASSSRQVGGNTIYF. The CDR3 DNA is TGTGCCAGCAGCTCAAGACAGGTGGGAGGAAACACCATATATTTT.

This clone was detected once. The chain joins TRBV27 to TRBJ1-1; D perhaps matches TRBD1 (6 bases). CDR3 length: 13 residues. Trimming removed 5 bases at V and 8 bases at J, with 15 bases between. The germline CDR1 and CDR2 sequences are MNHEY and SMNVEV (reference sequence). CDR3 bases: TGTGCCAGCAGTCTCACAGGGACGGGGGAAGCTTTCTTT. This sequence encodes CASSLTGTGEAFF.

The chain carries TRBV11-1 and TRBJ2-7; D not resolved. Germline V CDR1 and CDR2: SGHAT, FQDESV (reference sequence). The CDR3 extends over 12 amino acids. The V gene lost 1 base and the J gene lost 4 bases, with 5 bases spanning the gap. CDR3 in amino acids: CASSLVDYEQYF. For the CDR3, the DNA is TGTGCCAGCAGCTTAGTAGATTACGAGCAGTACTTC.

The V and J genes are TRBV19 and TRBJ1-5; 7 bases map to TRBD1. CDR1 and CDR2 (germline): LNHDA, SQIVND (reference sequence). V was pared by 6 bases and J by 0 bases, with 2 bases of the junction left unmatched. There are 14 residues in the CDR3. The CDR3 DNA sequence: TGTGCCAGTAGACAGGGGTATAGCAATCAGCCCCAGCATTTT. This sequence encodes CASRQGYSNQPQHF.

The chain couples TRBV5-6 to TRBJ2-5, with TRBD2 identical over 14 bases. The CDR3 is 17 residues long. V was clipped by 2 bases and J by 4 bases; unmatched bases: 7. Germline CDR1 is SGHDT and CDR2 is YYEEEE. The CDR3 reads CASSFGTSGGVGETQYF. The CDR3 nucleotides are TGTGCCAGCAGCTTCGGGACTAGCGGGGGAGTCGGAGAGACCCAGTACTTC.

The chain employs TRBV19 and TRBJ1-5; weak D call: TRBD1 (6 bases). The CDR3 loop spans 15 amino acids. CDR1 is LNHDA, CDR2 SQIVND, per germline (reference sequence). V lost 9 bases and J 7 bases, leaving 22 bases between the germline ends. The chain's CDR3 is CASRLPGHEGQPQHF. In DNA form, the CDR3 reads TGTGCCAGCCGCCTACCGGGACACGAGGGACAGCCCCAGCATTTT. Full variable domain (remainder filled in from reference TRBV19 and TRBJ1-5): DGGITQSPKYLFRKEGQNVTLSCEQNLNHDAMYWYRQDPGQGLRLIYYSQIVNDFQKGDIAEGYSVSREKKESFPLTVTSAQKNPTAFYLCASRLPGHEGQPQHFGDGTRLSIL.

This clone appeared a single time. V usage is TRBV19 and J usage is TRBJ2-3, with D perhaps TRBD1 (6 bases). CDR3 length: 16 amino acids. In germline, CDR1 is LNHDA, CDR2 SQIVND (reference sequence). V was trimmed by 4 bases and J by 0 bases, leaving 14 bases between them. The CDR3 DNA reads TGTGCCAGTAGTAGCAGGGGCCTGACTAGCACAGATACGCAGTATTTT. This translates into CASSSRGLTSTDTQYF.

This clone was observed a single time. This chain connects TRBV30 to TRBJ1-3; D gene uncertain. The CDR3 totals 14 residues. Germline CDR1 GTSNPN, CDR2 SVGIG (reference sequence). V was trimmed by 7 bases and J by 4 bases, leaving 17 bases between them. The CDR3 nucleotides are TGTGCCTCTGGTGCGGGAACGGGGGGAAACACCATATATTTT. Translating it yields CASGAGTGGNTIYF.

CDR3 in DNA: TGTGCCAGCAGCAGGACAGGGCTCTCCTACGAGCAGTACTTC. This gives the protein CASSRTGLSYEQYF. The chain joins TRBV6-1 to TRBJ2-5; 8 nucleotides align to TRBD1. Near its end, the DNA agrees better with TRBJ2-7, so the J call may be wrong. CDR1 is MNHNS and CDR2 is SASEGT in the germline V gene. The CDR3 length is 14 residues.

The chain joins TRBV30 to TRBJ1-3; 9 positions match TRBD1. The CDR3 is made up of 15 amino acids. The V gene end was trimmed by 2 bases and the J gene end by 4 bases; junction bases not matched to a gene: 6. Germline V gene sequence: CDR1 GTSNPN, CDR2 SVGIG (reference sequence). The CDR3: CAWSFLGQGGNTIYF. As DNA, the CDR3 is TGTGCCTGGAGTTTCCTCGGACAGGGGGGAAACACCATATATTTT.

The V and J genes are TRBV6-4 and TRBJ1-1; TRBD1 matches at 8 bases. The CDR3 loop spans 13 amino acids. Trimming removed 3 bases from V and 5 bases from J; junction bases left unmatched: 2. Germline CDR1 reads MRHNA; CDR2 reads SNTAGT. In DNA form, the CDR3 reads TGTGCCAGCAGTGAGACAGGGGTGACTGAAGCTTTCTTT. Its translation: CASSETGVTEAFF.

This chain joins TRBV4-3 and TRBJ1-2, with 8 bases lining up with TRBD1. The CDR3 extends over 16 amino acids. Germline assignment: CDR1 LGHNA and CDR2 YSLEER. The trim removed 4 bases at V and 0 bases at J, leaving 7 bases unmatched. The CDR3 DNA follows: TGCGCCAGCAGCCGCGGACAGGGAGCTCCTAACTATGGCTACACCTTC. Amino acid sequence: CASSRGQGAPNYGYTF.

In this sample, this clone turned up a few times. This chain connects TRBV6-6 to TRBJ1-1; D is undetermined. The CDR3 has 13 residues. V dropped 4 bases and J dropped 4 bases, with 10 bases sitting between them. The V gene's germline CDR1 is MNHNY and CDR2 SVGAGI (reference sequence). CDR3 protein: CASSFTERTEAFF. Written as DNA, the CDR3 is TGTGCCAGCAGTTTCACGGAGCGCACTGAAGCTTTCTTT.

As to this clone: One end of the junction varies from germline; a read error may be responsible. The CDR3 here is CASRWDRGLTGDTIYF. CDR3 DNA: TGTGCCAGCAGATGGGACAGGGGGCTTACTGGAGACACCATATATTTT. This rearrangement joins TRBV2 to TRBJ1-3, with 12 bases fitting TRBD1. Germline CDR1 SNHLY, CDR2 FYNNEI. The CDR3 spans 16 residues.

The J gene is TRBJ1-2, the V gene TRBV10-1; 8 positions match TRBD1. This CDR3 is 12 amino acids long. The trim removed 8 bases at V and 9 bases at J, leaving 8 bases unmatched. Germline CDR1 reads WNHNN; CDR2 reads SYGVQD (reference sequence). For the CDR3, the DNA is TGCGCCAGCGGTCCAGGGGGCGGGTGCTACACCTTC. It specifies CASGPGGGCYTF.

The gene calls are TRBV7-8 and TRBJ2-7, with D maybe TRBD1 (6 bases). Trimming shortened V by 6 bases and J by 6 bases, and 18 bases separated the two germline ends. The CDR3 is made up of 14 amino acids. Looked up from germline, CDR1 is SGHVS and CDR2 is FQNEAQ. The CDR3, as DNA: TGTGCCAGCAGACTACGGGACCTCAGGGGCGAGCAGTACTTC. Encoded protein: CASRLRDLRGEQYF.

V is TRBV27 and J is TRBJ1-3; D is perhaps TRBD1 (6 bases). V lost 8 bases and J lost 1, with 21 bases in between. The CDR3 runs to 17 residues. Germline V CDR1 and CDR2: MNHEY, SMNVEV (reference sequence). This CDR3 is CASAAAGAAGSGNTIYF. The CDR3 coding sequence is TGTGCCAGCGCGGCGGCGGGGGCCGCCGGGTCTGGAAACACCATATATTTT.

This clone showed up just a few times. The chain has TRBV19 and TRBJ1-5, with D possibly being TRBD1 (5 bases). Trimming pared 6 bases from V and 3 bases from J, leaving 12 bases between. The CDR3 is 14 residues long. In germline, CDR1 is LNHDA, CDR2 SQIVND (reference sequence). The CDR3 sequence: CASSRKGFNQPQHF. CDR3 in DNA: TGTGCCAGTAGCCGAAAGGGGTTCAATCAGCCCCAGCATTTT.

The chain is built from TRBV5-1 and TRBJ1-1; 10 bases align to TRBD1. The CDR3 spans 13 residues. V was clipped by 7 bases and J by 4 bases; unmatched bases: 4. Germline CDR1 SGHRS, CDR2 YFSETQ. This chain's CDR3 is CASGTGAGTEAFF. Written as DNA, the CDR3 is TGCGCCAGCGGGACAGGGGCTGGCACTGAAGCTTTCTTT.

The chain is built from TRBV7-3 and TRBJ2-3; D possibly corresponds to TRBD2 (5 bases). V was shortened by 5 bases and J by 5 bases, with 14 bases between the two germline ends. The germline V gene has CDR1 SGHTA and CDR2 FQGTGA. The CDR3 loop spans 14 amino acids. CDR3 nucleotide sequence: TGTGCCAGCAGCCCGACCTCGAGGGTAGATACGCAGTATTTT. This translates into CASSPTSRVDTQYF.